Presented here are 15 T cell receptor beta chains from one specimen sequenced in a study of shared clonotypes between healthy human individuals. Sequencing used immunoSEQ multiplex PCR; TCRdb keeps in-frame clones, though not all of them. The data hold hundreds of thousands of clones, with about 76% observed a single time. Sequencing was carried out using PBMCs. All receptors derive from a woman in her forties in good health. Some clones in this sample may be carry-over from other donors' samples.

This rearrangement joins TRBV6-4 to TRBJ2-7; D is possibly TRBD2 (6 bases). Germline V gene data show CDR1 as MRHNA and CDR2 as SNTAGT. Trimming cost V 3 bases and J 5 bases, with 17 bases left between them. The CDR3 covers 15 residues. CDR3 amino acids: CASSEVFGGKHEQYF. The DNA of the CDR3 is TGTGCCAGCAGTGAAGTCTTTGGAGGGAAGCACGAGCAGTACTTC.

The rearrangement uses TRBV18 and TRBJ1-5; D remains unclear. The germline CDR1 and CDR2 sequences are KGHSH and LQKENI. Trimming took 2 bases from V and 0 from J, leaving 5 bases between them. This CDR3 is built from 14 residues. The CDR3 DNA is TGTGCCAGCTCACCAACCCATAGCAATCAGCCCCAGCATTTT. Its protein product is CASSPTHSNQPQHF.

The V and J genes are TRBV11-3 and TRBJ2-3; 12 bases map to TRBD2. The V and J ends lost 5 bases and 0 bases, in that order; junction bases with no gene match: 9. The CDR3 length is 18 residues. Looked up from germline, CDR1 is SGHNT and CDR2 is YENEEA. The chain's CDR3 is CASSLVLAGGPSTDTQYF. CDR3 nucleotides: TGTGCCAGCAGCCTCGTGCTAGCGGGAGGGCCCAGCACAGATACGCAGTATTTT.

The chain is built from TRBV5-1 and TRBJ2-2; 9 bases are shared with TRBD1. The germline gives CDR1 SGHRS, CDR2 YFSETQ. V lost 10 bases to trimming and J lost 2 bases; unmatched junction nucleotides: 9. The CDR3 contains 15 residues. CDR3 DNA sequence: TGCGCCTCAAGGGGGGACAGGGTAAACACCGGGGAGCTGTTTTTT. Amino acid sequence: CASRGDRVNTGELFF.

This clone showed up just a few times. The V and J genes are TRBV30 and TRBJ1-5; D is unresolved. Trimming took 2 bases from V and 2 from J, leaving 7 bases between them. Germline V gene data show CDR1 as GTSNPN and CDR2 as SVGIG (reference sequence). CDR3 length equals 13 residues. This chain's CDR3 is CAWSFGGNQPQHF. The CDR3 DNA sequence: TGTGCCTGGAGTTTCGGGGGCAATCAGCCCCAGCATTTT.

To note about this clone: This sequence is one base from a far larger clone and is likely a read error. V usage is TRBV4-1 and J usage is TRBJ1-1, with a tentative D call TRBD1 (5 bases). The CDR3 extends over 15 amino acids. Trimming stripped 4 bases from V and 5 bases from J, with 17 bases between. Germline assignment: CDR1 MGHRA and CDR2 YSYEKL. CDR3 sequence reads: CASSLDRAGLTEAFF. The CDR3 nucleotides are TGCGCCAGCAGCCTAGATCGGGCAGGGTTAACTGAAGCTTTCTTT.

This clone was found many times. The chain employs TRBV9 and TRBJ2-1; D is ambiguous. Germline lookup yields CDR1 SGDLS and CDR2 YYNGEE. V dropped 0 bases and J dropped 0 bases, with 10 bases sitting between them. This CDR3 comprises 16 residues. CDR3 nucleotides: TGTGCCAGCAGCGTAGATGGCGCCAACTCCTACAATGAGCAGTTCTTC. Translation gives CASSVDGANSYNEQFF.

This clone came up once. An end of the junction does not agree with germline; a read error may underlie this. Different DNA sequences within this sample yield the same CDR3. This chain joins TRBV5-4 and TRBJ1-1; 7 positions agree with TRBD1. CDR1 is SGHNT and CDR2 is YYREEE in the germline V gene (reference sequence). The CDR3 consists of 15 residues. In DNA, the CDR3 is TGCGCCAGCAGCCCCGCCCCGGGACAGCACACTGAAGCTTTCTTT. It is translated as CASSPAPGQHTEAFF.

V gene TRBV6-6 combines with J gene TRBJ2-7; maybe TRBD2 (6 bases). From germline, CDR1 is MNHNY and CDR2 SVGAGI (reference sequence). CDR3 size: 15 residues. V dropped 0 bases and J dropped 4 bases, with 13 bases sitting between them. The CDR3: CASSYSGGAPYEQYF. The CDR3 nucleotides are TGTGCCAGCAGTTACTCTGGCGGGGCCCCTTACGAGCAGTACTTC.

This chain links TRBV7-2 with TRBJ2-2; D gene unclear. CDR1 and CDR2 from the germline V gene are SGHTA and FQGNSA. This CDR3 region has 14 residues. V was clipped by 7 bases and J by 4 bases, with 13 bases between them. CDR3 loop: CASNPKRGTGELFF. In nucleotides, the CDR3 is TGTGCCAGCAACCCAAAGAGAGGCACCGGGGAGCTGTTTTTT.

This clone has only a few counts. The chain has TRBV11-1 and TRBJ1-1, with D unclear. Trimming pared 5 bases from V and 0 bases from J, leaving 13 bases between. CDR1 and CDR2 from the germline V gene are SGHAT and FQDESV (reference sequence). This CDR3 is built from 15 residues. The chain's CDR3 is CASSPEGAMNTEAFF. CDR3 DNA: TGTGCCAGCAGCCCTGAAGGTGCTATGAACACTGAAGCTTTCTTT.

V and J are TRBV7-9 and TRBJ1-1; D unclear. V gave up 2 bases and J gave up 2 bases, with 12 bases separating them. Germline values: CDR1 SEHNR, CDR2 FQNEAQ (reference sequence). The CDR3 runs 15 residues. This chain's CDR3 is CASSLSYQVNTEAFF. CDR3 DNA sequence: TGTGCCAGCAGCTTAAGCTATCAGGTTAACACTGAAGCTTTCTTT. Full variable domain (missing parts from reference TRBV7-9 and TRBJ1-1): DTGVSQNPRHKITKRGQNVTFRCDPISEHNRLYWYRQTLGQGPEFLTYFQNEAQLEKSRLLSDRFSAERPKGSFSTLEIQRTEQGDSAMYLCASSLSYQVNTEAFFGQGTRLTVV.

The genes are TRBV19 and TRBJ1-1; 7 bases are shared with TRBD1. J was trimmed by 11 bases and V by 9 bases; bases with no gene match: 9. The CDR3 has 11 residues. Germline V CDR1 and CDR2: LNHDA, SQIVND (reference sequence). CDR3: CASHDRVEAFF. For the CDR3, the DNA is TGTGCCAGCCATGACAGGGTAGAGGCTTTCTTT.

The V gene is TRBV5-1, the J gene TRBJ1-2, with a tentative D call TRBD1 (6 bases). CDR3 length: 14 amino acids. V lost 4 bases, J lost 4 bases, and 14 bases lay in between. Germline assignment: CDR1 SGHRS and CDR2 YFSETQ. DNA for the CDR3: TGCGCCAGCAGCGCGCCCAACAGGGCCTATGGCTACACCTTC. Translated, it gives CASSAPNRAYGYTF.

This clone was seen ten or more times. The genes are TRBV5-4 and TRBJ2-6; D is uncertain. There are 15 residues in the CDR3. The V gene lost 0 bases and the J gene lost 0 bases, with 4 bases spanning the gap. Germline V gene sequence: CDR1 SGHNT, CDR2 YYREEE (reference sequence). This CDR3 reads CASSLGPSGANVLTF. The CDR3 nucleotides read TGTGCCAGCAGCTTGGGTCCCTCTGGGGCCAACGTCCTGACTTTC.